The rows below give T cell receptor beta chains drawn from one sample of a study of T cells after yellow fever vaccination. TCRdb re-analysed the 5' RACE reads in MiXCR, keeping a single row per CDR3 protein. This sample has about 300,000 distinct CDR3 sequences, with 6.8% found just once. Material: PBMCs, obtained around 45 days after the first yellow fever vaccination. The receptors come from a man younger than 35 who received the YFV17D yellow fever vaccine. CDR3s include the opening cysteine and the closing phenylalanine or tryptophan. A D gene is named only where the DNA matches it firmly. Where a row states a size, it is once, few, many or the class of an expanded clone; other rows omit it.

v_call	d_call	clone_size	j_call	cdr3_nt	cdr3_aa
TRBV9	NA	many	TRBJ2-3	TGTGCCAGCAGCGTAGATAGGGGCACAGATACGCAGTATTTT	CASSVDRGTDTQYF
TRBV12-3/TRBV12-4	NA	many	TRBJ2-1	TGTGCCAGCAGGAAGTCCAGTGGGGTCTACAATGAGCAGTTCTTC	CASRKSSGVYNEQFF
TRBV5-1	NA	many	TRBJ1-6	TGCGCCAGCAGCTTGGTGGAAGGGGCGAATTCACCCCTCCACTTT	CASSLVEGANSPLHF
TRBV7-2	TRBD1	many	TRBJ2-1	TGTGCCAGCAGCCCAGCTCTGGGGACAGGGATTAACAATGAGCAGTTCTTC	CASSPALGTGINNEQFF
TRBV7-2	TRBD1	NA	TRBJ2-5	TGTGCCAGCAGCTTATCCCCAGGGGGAGAGACCCAGTACTTC	CASSLSPGGETQYF
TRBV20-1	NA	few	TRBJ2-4	TGCAGTGCCAGAGAGTTAGCCAAAAACATTCAGTACTTC	CSARELAKNIQYF
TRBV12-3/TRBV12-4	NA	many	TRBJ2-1	TGTGCCAGCAGTTTTAGCAAGGAGCAGTTCTTC	CASSFSKEQFF
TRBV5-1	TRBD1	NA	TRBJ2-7	TGCGCCAGCAGCCCTCTCCCAGGGGGAGTATACGAGCAGTACTTC	CASSPLPGGVYEQYF
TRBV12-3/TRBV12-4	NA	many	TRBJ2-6	TGTGCCAGCAGTTTATTCAACCCCGGGGCCAACGTCCTGACTTTC	CASSLFNPGANVLTF
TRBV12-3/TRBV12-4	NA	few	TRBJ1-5	TGTGCCAGCAGTTTACGAGTTTGGGGCAGGGGAAATAGCAATCAGCCCCAGCATTTT	CASSLRVWGRGNSNQPQHF
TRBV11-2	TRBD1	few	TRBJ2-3	TGTGCCAGCAGCCGGCAGGTTGGGGGACAGGGGCTGGCGGATACGCAGTATTTT	CASSRQVGGQGLADTQYF
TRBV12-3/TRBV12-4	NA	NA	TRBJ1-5	TGTGCCAGCAGTTTAAACGGTCCCAATCAGCCCCAGCATTTT	CASSLNGPNQPQHF
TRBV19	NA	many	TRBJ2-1	TGTGCCAGTAGTAAGACGGAATACAATGAGCAGTTCTTC	CASSKTEYNEQFF
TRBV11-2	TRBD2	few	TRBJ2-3	TGTGCCAGCAGCTCCAGCTATGGACTAGCGGGGGGATTGCATACGCAGTATTTT	CASSSSYGLAGGLHTQYF
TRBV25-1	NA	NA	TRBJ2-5	TGTGCCAGCAGTGAATTGGGGCAAGAGACCCAGTACTTC	CASSELGQETQYF
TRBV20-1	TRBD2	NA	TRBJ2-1	TGCAGTGCTACCGCGACTAGCGGCAATGAGCAGTTCTTC	CSATATSGNEQFF
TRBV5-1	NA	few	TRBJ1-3	TGCGCCAGCAGCTTTGGACCTGGGGACACCATATATTTT	CASSFGPGDTIYF
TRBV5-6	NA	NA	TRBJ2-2	TGTGCCAGCAGCTTGGTCCGAGGGGACACCGGGGAGCTGTTTTTT	CASSLVRGDTGELFF
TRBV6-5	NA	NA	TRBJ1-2	TGTGCCAGCAGTTACTCTGGTCTCAAAAACGATGGCTACACCTTC	CASSYSGLKNDGYTF
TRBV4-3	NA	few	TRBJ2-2	TGCGCCAGCAGCTTAAGTGAGGTCGGCGGGGAGCTGTTTTTT	CASSLSEVGGELFF
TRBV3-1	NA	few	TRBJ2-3	TGTGCCAGCAGGGGCGGACCGACGGGCACAGATACGCAGTATTTT	CASRGGPTGTDTQYF
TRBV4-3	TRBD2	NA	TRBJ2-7	TGCGCCAGCAGCCATCGGGCGGCTAGCGGGGGACAAGGGTCCTACGAGCAGTACTTC	CASSHRAASGGQGSYEQYF
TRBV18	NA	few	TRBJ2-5	TGTGCCAGCTCACCACGAGCCCAAGAGACCCAGTACTTC	CASSPRAQETQYF
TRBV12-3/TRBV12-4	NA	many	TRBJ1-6	TGTGCCAGCAGTCCCGGGGGCCATTCATATAATTCACCCCTCCACTTT	CASSPGGHSYNSPLHF
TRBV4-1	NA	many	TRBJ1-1	TGCGCCAGCAGCCGGGTGGGGGGGACCCCTGAAGCTTTCTTT	CASSRVGGTPEAFF
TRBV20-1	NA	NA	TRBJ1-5	TGCAGTGCTAGGTCCGACTATCAGCCCCAGCATTTT	CSARSDYQPQHF
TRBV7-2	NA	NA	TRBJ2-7	TGTGCCAGCAGCTTAATGGGCCTCGGGCGAAGATACGAGCAGTACTTC	CASSLMGLGRRYEQYF
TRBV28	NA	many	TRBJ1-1	TGTGCCAGCAGTTTTGACGGCATTTGGGGAGCTTTCTTT	CASSFDGIWGAFF
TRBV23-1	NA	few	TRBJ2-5	TGCGCCAGCAGTCAATGGGTGGACCCCGGGGACCAAGAGACCCAGTACTTC	CASSQWVDPGDQETQYF
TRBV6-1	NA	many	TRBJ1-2	TGTGCCAGCAGCCTCAAGGGACACCCCCTCTATGGCTACACCTTC	CASSLKGHPLYGYTF
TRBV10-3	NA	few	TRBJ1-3	TGTGCCATCAGTCAACCCGGACAGTCCTCTGGAAACACCATATATTTT	CAISQPGQSSGNTIYF
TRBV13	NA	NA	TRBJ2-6	TGTGCCAGCGGACCGCAGGTCGACTCTGGGGCCAACGTCCTGACTTTC	CASGPQVDSGANVLTF
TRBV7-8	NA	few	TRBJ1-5	TGTGCCAGCAGCCGTTCCAGGGTTTCCAATCAGCCCCAGCATTTT	CASSRSRVSNQPQHF
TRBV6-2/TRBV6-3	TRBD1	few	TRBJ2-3	TGTGCCAGCAGACGACAGGGTGGAGATACGCAGTATTTT	CASRRQGGDTQYF
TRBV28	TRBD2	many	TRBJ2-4	TGTGCCAGCAGTTTCGAGGGCGGGAGGCGGAACATTCAGTACTTC	CASSFEGGRRNIQYF
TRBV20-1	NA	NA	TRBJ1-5	TGCAGTGCAATTTCCGGCGGCCAGCCCCAGCATTTT	CSAISGGQPQHF
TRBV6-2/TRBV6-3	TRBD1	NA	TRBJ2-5	TGTGCCAGCAGCCTACTCGGACAGGGTCTCCAAGAGACCCAGTACTTC	CASSLLGQGLQETQYF
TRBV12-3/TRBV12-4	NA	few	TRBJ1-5	TGTGCCAGCAGCCACAGTAGGAATCAGCCCCAGCATTTT	CASSHSRNQPQHF
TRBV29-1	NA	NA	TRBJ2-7	TGCAGCGTTGCCTCCGGGGCCAAGCAGTACTTC	CSVASGAKQYF
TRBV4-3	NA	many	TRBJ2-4	TGCGCCAGCAGCCGATACTCAGGGTTGAACATTCAGTACTTC	CASSRYSGLNIQYF
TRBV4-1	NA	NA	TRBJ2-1	TGCGCCAGCAAGAGGTCGAGGGGGGGCTACAATGAGCAGTTCTTC	CASKRSRGGYNEQFF
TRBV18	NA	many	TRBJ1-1	TGTGCCAGCAGCCCTGGTACTGAAGCTTTCTTT	CASSPGTEAFF
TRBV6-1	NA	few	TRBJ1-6	TGTGCCAGCAGACATAATTCACCCCTCCACTTT	CASRHNSPLHF
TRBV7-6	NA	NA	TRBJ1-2	TGTGCCAGCAGCTTAAGGCAGGACTATGGCTACACCTTC	CASSLRQDYGYTF
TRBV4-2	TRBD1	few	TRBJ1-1	TGTGCCAGCAGCCCGGGACAGGGTAAGGACACTGAAGCTTTCTTT	CASSPGQGKDTEAFF
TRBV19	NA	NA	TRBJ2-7	TGTGCCAGTAGTATAGGGGCGACTCCGACAGGAAACGAGCAGTACTTC	CASSIGATPTGNEQYF
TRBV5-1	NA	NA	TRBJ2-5	TGCGCCAGCAGCTACCCAGGGGCCGAGACCCAGTACTTC	CASSYPGAETQYF
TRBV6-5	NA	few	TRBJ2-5	TGTGCCAGCAGTTACTTGGGGACGGACCAAGAGACCCAGTACTTC	CASSYLGTDQETQYF
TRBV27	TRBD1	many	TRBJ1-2	TGTGCCAGCAGCGCCGGGACAGGCAATGGCTACACCTTC	CASSAGTGNGYTF
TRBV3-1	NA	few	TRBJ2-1	TGTGCCAGCAGCCAAGCTGTGGGTCGGACCTACAATGAGCAGTTCTTC	CASSQAVGRTYNEQFF
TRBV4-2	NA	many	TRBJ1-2	TGTGCCAGCAGCCATCAAACCCTAACGCCAAGAGGCTACACCTTC	CASSHQTLTPRGYTF
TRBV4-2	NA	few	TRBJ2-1	TGTGCCAGCAGCCCAATGACGGCGCAGCTCGAGCAGTTCTTC	CASSPMTAQLEQFF